Listed below are T cell receptor beta chains from one sample, sequenced in a study of blood T cell repertoires in COVID-19. The repertoire was sequenced with immunoSEQ multiplex PCR; TCRdb's copy has only in-frame clones and lacks some. This sample has 250,000 to 300,000 clones; around four fifths occur once, and the top ten carry 4.5% to 7%. Sequencing used peripheral blood. All receptors come from a man aged 80 or over with acute or convalescent COVID-19. Both conserved end residues are trimmed from each CDR3. The size field is filled for only some rows; it gives once, few, many or a size class.

j_call v_call clone_size cdr3_aa
TRBJ2-1 TRBV6-5 many ASRDEAGASNEQF
TRBJ1-3 TRBV28 . ASSQDRAGNTIY
TRBJ1-3 TRBV6-5 . ASSPTDSGNTIY
TRBJ2-1 TRBV29-1 . SVEELEAVRDGNEQF
TRBJ1-2 TRBV7-2 . ASSLALGTNYGYT
TRBJ2-2 TRBV4-1 . ASSQDADTGELF
TRBJ1-1 TRBV4-2 . ASSQGISTWTGRFSGPNTEAF
TRBJ1-4 TRBV9 . ASSSTGGVEKLF
TRBJ2-2 TRBV4-1 . ASSPRGREGANTGELF
TRBJ2-3 TRBV24-1 . ATSDYLAGGFTDTQY
TRBJ2-5 TRBV19 . ASSPLGLAGERETQY
TRBJ1-5 TRBV5-1 . ASRKLGQRRYGSNQPQH
TRBJ2-2 TRBV2 . ASRVAGGNTGELF
TRBJ2-1 TRBV6-2/TRBV6-3 . ASSRGNEQF
TRBJ2-5 TRBV7-3 . ASSFGERETQY
TRBJ2-3 TRBV3-1/TRBV3-2 . ASKAGVIDTQY